These T cell receptor beta chains were read from a single sample in a study of T-cell memory formation after mild COVID-19. TCRdb ran MiXCR on the 5' RACE reads and lists one entry per CDR3 protein. The sample lists 550,000 to 650,000 distinct CDR3 sequences, roughly 17% occurring once. The sample comprised PBMCs or a T cell subset sorted from them (not recorded which). All receptors come from an adult woman who had mild COVID-19 (a few samples of this study predate the infection). Cell type and time point are not known. CDR3s include the opening cysteine and the closing phenylalanine or tryptophan. D genes are given only for firm matches.

CASSLSSGTAPNEQFF TRBD1 TRBV7-9
CASSLGTPSASEAFF - TRBV9
CASSLRGLADLSHTQYF - TRBV7-3
CASSWFGSSTDTQYF - TRBV7-9
CASSSGQALF TRBD1 TRBV12-3/TRBV12-4
CASSLAGQTTDTQYF - TRBV5-1
CSATDWNTEAFF - TRBV20-1
CASSLAQGPSYTF - TRBV5-4
CASEGNGGYTF - TRBV28
CASSYMTGGTDTQYF TRBD1 TRBV7-2
CATSRDSRGEAFF - TRBV15
CAWSKIVPNTEAFF - TRBV30
CASSLVASGPTDTQYF TRBD2 TRBV5-1
CASSIGHLNTEAFF - TRBV19
CATSRQYNEQFF - TRBV24-1
CASTRDRGDHQPQHF TRBD1 TRBV18
CASSLTTSGGWDEQFF TRBD2 TRBV5-4
CASSAWAPAGAGDTQYF TRBD2 TRBV2
CASSRQGATEAFF TRBD1 TRBV6-5
CASSQVSSGTDTQYF - TRBV14
CASSTFQEQFF - TRBV7-2
CASSSLRGDQPQHF - TRBV12-3/TRBV12-4
CASSLSDRDYNEQFF - TRBV4-3
CATRDGGVSTDTQYF - TRBV24-1
CASSFNLYEQYF - TRBV12-3/TRBV12-4
CASSANANRGPGNEQFF - TRBV9
CASSSGDRGPFHEQYF TRBD1 TRBV12-3/TRBV12-4
CASSLAPRNEQFF - TRBV11-3